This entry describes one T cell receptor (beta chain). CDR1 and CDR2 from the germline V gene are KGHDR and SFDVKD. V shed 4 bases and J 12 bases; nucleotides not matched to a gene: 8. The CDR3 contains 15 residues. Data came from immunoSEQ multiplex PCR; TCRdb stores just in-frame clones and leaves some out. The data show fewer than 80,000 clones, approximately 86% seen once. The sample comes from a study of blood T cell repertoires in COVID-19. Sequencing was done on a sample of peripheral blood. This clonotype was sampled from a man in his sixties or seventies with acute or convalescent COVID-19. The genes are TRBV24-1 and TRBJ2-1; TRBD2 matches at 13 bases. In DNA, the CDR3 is TGTGCCACCAGTGACTGGACTAGCGGGGGCGCCGGGCAGTTCTTC. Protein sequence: CATSDWTSGGAGQFF.